Only one count was recorded for the clone carrying this TCR beta chain. From germline, CDR1 is SGHRS and CDR2 YFSETQ. Unmatched junction bases numbered 4, after V lost 0 bases and J lost 6 bases. The CDR3 has 16 residues. The table came from immunoSEQ multiplex PCR; TCRdb's copy has only in-frame clones and leaves some out. The sample contains 50,000 to 70,000 clones, more than 75% of which appear only once. Before the COVID-19 pandemic, during about 2011-2018, CD4+ T cells were taken from unexposed donors. The record originates from a study of CD4 T cells in relation to SARS-CoV-2 and coronaviruses. This rearrangement joins TRBV5-1 to TRBJ2-2; 11 nucleotides align to TRBD1. Source material: memory CD4+ T cells from PBMCs. The clonotype comes from a human donor in good health. CDR3 residues: CASSLVWTGGPGELFF. The CDR3 nucleotides read TGCGCCAGCAGCTTGGTCTGGACAGGGGGCCCCGGGGAGCTGTTTTTT.